Given below is one T cell receptor (beta chain) in context. This CDR3 contains 15 residues. The junction had 13 bases not matched to a gene; V was cut back by 5 bases and J by 10 bases. Looked up from germline, CDR1 is MDHEN and CDR2 is SYDVKM. The data were produced by immunoSEQ multiplex PCR, yet TCRdb's version contains in-frame clones alone and is incomplete. The table includes more than 25,000 clones, 89% detected once. The sample originates from a study of blood T cell repertoires in COVID-19. About the research overall: Nucleic acid was either cDNA or gDNA, and it came from T cells, B-cell-depleted T cells, or PBMCs.

The V and J genes are TRBV28 and TRBJ1-2, with TRBD1 matching over 10 bases. Sequencing input: peripheral blood. This receptor was taken from a human donor with acute or convalescent COVID-19. The donor label of this sample is uncertain. CDR3 loop: CASSESPGTGESYTF. The CDR3 region has the DNA TGTGCCAGCAGTGAATCCCCCGGGACAGGGGAATCCTACACCTTC.